This T cell receptor (beta chain) derives from a study of blood T cells in healthy people across ages. The CDR3 has 16 amino acids. With respect to this clonotype: Compared with germline, one end of the junction differs, possibly owing to a read error.

Through a sample-barcoded 5' primer and a J-beta primer mix, a second PCR was run for about 7 to 12 cycles. TCRdb reprocessed the 5' RACE reads with MiXCR, giving one entry per CDR3 protein. The sample includes hundreds of thousands of distinct CDR3 sequences, 35% to 40% of them seen just once. The clonotype comes from a man aged 18 to 35 in good health. The chain uses TRBV12-3 or TRBV12-4 and TRBJ1-5, with unresolved D. The sequenced sample consisted of blood. CDR3 DNA sequence: TGTGCCAGCAGTTTTGAGGCGGCATTGAGCAATCAGCTCCAGCATTTT. Translated, it gives CASSFEAALSNQLQHF.